This T cell receptor (beta chain) was identified in a study of control samples from healthy donors and cancer patients. Using immunoSEQ multiplex PCR, the repertoire was profiled, and TCRdb retains in-frame clones only, with some absent. The sample records 170,000 or so clones, approximately 91% being singletons. Germline CDR1 SGHDN, CDR2 FVKESK. Trimming removed 7 bases from V and 10 bases from J, with 19 bases in between. The CDR3 has 13 amino acids. The rearrangement links TRBV14 to TRBJ1-1; possible D gene TRBD1, 6 bases. Specimen: blood. The origin of this receptor is a woman in her thirties or forties in good health. The CDR3 here is CASTSGGASVAFF. The CDR3 DNA is TGTGCCAGCACCTCGGGGGGCGCGAGTGTAGCTTTCTTT. The full variable domain, in which reference TRBV14 and TRBJ1-1 provide the parts outside the CDR3, is EAGVTQFPSHSVIEKGQTVTLRCDPISGHDNLYWYRRVMGKEIKFLLHFVKESKQDESGMPNNRFLAERTGGTYSTLKVQPAELEDSGVYFCASTSGGASVAFFGQGTRLTVV.